The next 2 T cell receptor beta chains were all read from a single sample in a study of blood T cells in healthy people across ages. Alongside a J-beta primer mix, a sample-barcoded 5' primer served in a second PCR lasting 7 to 11 cycles. TCRdb independently ran MiXCR on the 5' RACE reads; one entry per CDR3 protein. This sample has around 1,600,000 distinct CDR3 sequences, with approximately 43% found just once. The sample consisted of blood. Source of these receptors: a woman aged 18-29 years in good health.

This rearrangement joins TRBV5-5 to TRBJ2-2, with a weak D call TRBD2 (5 bases). There are 17 residues in the CDR3. Trimming shortened V by 4 bases and J by 1 base, and 17 bases separated the two germline ends. Looked up from germline, CDR1 is SGHKS and CDR2 is YYEKEE (reference sequence). The CDR3 sequence: CASSRISEVGNTGELFF. The CDR3 DNA reads as TGTGCCAGCAGCAGAATCTCGGAGGTCGGGAACACCGGGGAGCTGTTTTTT.

The table lists this clonotype with a few counts. This rearrangement joins TRBV4-2 to TRBJ1-1; D not resolved. The CDR3 sequence is 14 residues long. Germline V gene data show CDR1 as LGHNA and CDR2 as YNFKEQ. With 5 bases removed from V and 5 bases from J, the gap between germline ends came to 15 bases. CDR3 protein: CASSWARAGTEAFF. The CDR3 nucleotides read TGTGCCAGCAGCTGGGCCCGGGCTGGAACTGAAGCTTTCTTT.